Below, 3 T cell receptor beta chains from the same sample are listed, as sequenced in a study of blood T cell repertoires in COVID-19. The data were produced by immunoSEQ multiplex PCR, yet TCRdb's version contains in-frame clones alone and is incomplete. The table records some 120,000 clones, around 85% of them present only once. The sequenced sample consisted of peripheral blood. These receptors originate from a human donor in a cohort sampled during active COVID-19.

V gene TRBV19 combines with J gene TRBJ2-1; D perhaps matches TRBD2 (5 bases). The V end was cut by 5 bases, the J end by 0 bases, with 14 bases between. This CDR3 has 16 amino acids. Germline values: CDR1 LNHDA, CDR2 SQIVND (reference sequence). The CDR3 spells CASSRLSGSSYNEQFF. The CDR3 nucleotides read TGTGCCAGTAGTCGTCTAAGCGGTAGCTCCTACAATGAGCAGTTCTTC.

The rearrangement joins TRBV3-1 (or the pseudogene TRBV3-2) to TRBJ2-7, with D possibly matching TRBD2 (6 bases). The ends were cut back, 0 bases at V and 5 bases at J, with 8 bases in the middle. CDR1 is LGHDT, CDR2 YNNKEL, per germline (reference sequence). The CDR3 is 13 residues long. The CDR3 reads CASSQDGGDEQYF. As DNA, the CDR3 is TGTGCCAGCAGCCAAGACGGGGGAGACGAGCAGTACTTC.

The gene calls are TRBV5-6 and TRBJ1-2, with D possibly matching TRBD1 (6 bases). The length of the CDR3 is 14 residues. Germline CDR1 is SGHDT and CDR2 is YYEEEE. V dropped 4 bases and J dropped 6 bases, with 16 bases sitting between them. CDR3 in DNA: TGTGCCAGCAGCCTAGGGGGAAGGAGTGATGGCTACACCTTC. Protein sequence: CASSLGGRSDGYTF.